These 21 T cell receptor beta chains were sequenced from one sample in a study of T cells in Graves' hyperthyroidism and ophthalmopathy (dated by TCRdb to about 2019). The library was generated by multiplex PCR. The data were produced on an Illumina HiSeq 2000. Amplification of TCR beta CDR3 regions was carried out from RNA transcripts. For the first round of RT-PCR on the TCR CDR3, the HTBI primer set was used together with the Qiagen OneStep RT-PCR kit. TCRdb reworked the public reads: Q25 trimming with fastp, MiXCR clone assembly, productive beta chains retained. Rows merge per CDR3 protein into single entries with the most common DNA and genes. This sample holds 450,000 to 650,000 distinct CDR3 sequences; 12% to 15% were observed only once. Together, the top ten hold roughly 7.1% of the sample. Sequencing was performed on blood. Every receptor here comes from a woman aged 18-29 years with Graves' ophthalmopathy.

This clonotype was seen repeatedly, ten times or more. This chain uses TRBV12-3 or TRBV12-4 with TRBJ2-5; no clear D gene. This CDR3 is built from 13 residues. V lost 6 bases, J lost 1 base, and 9 bases lay in between. The CDR3 is CASRNPPQETQYF. CDR3 coding DNA: TGTGCCAGCAGAAATCCCCCCCAAGAGACCCAGTACTTC.

This clonotype has at least ten counts. DNA for the CDR3: TGTGCCACCAGTGATTTTGGGGGGACTGAAGCTTTCTTT. Translation gives CATSDFGGTEAFF. This chain connects TRBV24-1 to TRBJ1-1; the D gene is possibly TRBD1 (5 bases). Germline lookup yields CDR1 KGHDR and CDR2 SFDVKD. This CDR3 comprises 13 residues. V lost 1 base and J lost 5, with 7 bases in between.

This clonotype was detected ten times or more. V gene TRBV2 combines with J gene TRBJ2-1; D may be TRBD2 (6 bases). The CDR3 is made up of 15 amino acids. Germline lookup yields CDR1 SNHLY and CDR2 FYNNEI. Trimming removed 2 bases at V and 2 bases at J, with 10 bases between. The CDR3 here is CASSENGRPYNEQFF. CDR3 sequence (DNA): TGTGCCAGCAGTGAAAACGGGAGACCCTACAATGAGCAGTTCTTC.

The chain carries TRBV20-1 and TRBJ1-4; D uncertain. Trimming removed 1 base at V and 3 bases at J, with 6 bases between. From germline, CDR1 is DFQATT and CDR2 SNEGSKA (reference sequence). This CDR3 spans 13 amino acids. DNA for the CDR3: TGCAGTGCTAGAGCGCCCTCTAATGAAAAACTGTTTTTT. As protein: CSARAPSNEKLFF.

This clonotype was seen a handful of times. This sequence joins TRBV28 and TRBJ1-5; D unclear. From germline, CDR1 is MDHEN and CDR2 SYDVKM. This CDR3 region has 16 residues. The V gene lost 5 bases and the J gene lost 2 bases, with 16 bases spanning the gap. The DNA of the CDR3 is TGTGCCAGCAGTAGCCACCGGGGAATTGGCAATCAGCCCCAGCATTTT. It is translated as CASSSHRGIGNQPQHF.

The chain is built from TRBV6-2 or TRBV6-3 and TRBJ2-1; TRBD2 might be the D (6 bases). CDR3 size: 16 residues. With 2 bases removed from V and 2 bases from J, the gap between germline ends came to 13 bases. Per germline, CDR1 MNHEY and CDR2 SVGEGT. CDR3 protein: CASSYKDYKPYNEQFF. The CDR3 coding sequence is TGTGCCAGCAGTTACAAGGACTACAAACCCTACAATGAGCAGTTCTTC.

This clonotype was observed many times. The chain uses TRBV27 and TRBJ2-7, with a tentative D call TRBD1 (5 bases). The CDR3 has 13 amino acids. With 6 bases removed from V and 2 bases from J, the gap between germline ends came to 11 bases. Germline CDR1 and CDR2: MNHEY and SMNVEV (reference sequence). As DNA, the CDR3 is TGTGCCAGCAGCCCACGACAGACCTACGAGCAGTACTTC. Protein: CASSPRQTYEQYF.

This clonotype has more than one count but fewer than ten. The J gene is TRBJ2-1, the V gene TRBV24-1; 16 bases line up with TRBD2. Germline assignment: CDR1 KGHDR and CDR2 SFDVKD. CDR3 length: 23 amino acids. J was trimmed by 13 bases and V by 1 base; bases with no gene match: 27. The CDR3: CATSDFRGQGEPGLAGGPLPQFF. Written as DNA, the CDR3 is TGTGCCACCAGTGATTTTAGGGGACAGGGGGAACCGGGACTAGCGGGAGGGCCCCTTCCTCAGTTCTTC.

This clonotype was observed a handful of times. V is TRBV7-2 and J is TRBJ2-7, with TRBD1 matching 7 bases. J lost 0 bases, V lost 0 bases, and 2 bases had no gene match. This CDR3 region has 15 residues. The germline V gene has CDR1 SGHTA and CDR2 FQGNSA. The CDR3 loop reads CASSLAWDSSYEQYF. The DNA of the CDR3 is TGTGCCAGCAGCTTAGCTTGGGACAGCTCCTACGAGCAGTACTTC.

This clonotype was picked up many times. The chain recombines TRBV14 with TRBJ2-7; 8 bases align to TRBD1. This CDR3 has 15 residues. V lost 2 bases to trimming and J lost 5 bases; unmatched junction nucleotides: 8. Germline lookup yields CDR1 SGHDN and CDR2 FVKESK. The CDR3 sequence: CASSQWDRILDEQYF. As DNA, the CDR3 is TGTGCCAGCAGCCAATGGGACAGGATTCTCGACGAGCAGTACTTC.

In this sample, this clonotype turned up many times. This chain connects TRBV2 to TRBJ2-2; 8 nucleotides match TRBD1. The CDR3 totals 16 residues. Germline V gives CDR1 SNHLY, CDR2 FYNNEI. The V gene end was trimmed by 10 bases and the J gene end by 6 bases; junction bases not matched to a gene: 16. The CDR3 reads CATSTGDKIGSGELFF. In DNA form, the CDR3 reads TGTGCCACCTCGACAGGGGACAAAATCGGATCCGGGGAGCTGTTTTTT.

At least ten counts were recorded for this clonotype. The chain uses TRBV28 and TRBJ2-7; D gene unclear. V lost 3 bases and J lost 2, with 20 bases in between. Germline-derived CDR1 and CDR2 are MDHEN and SYDVKM. The CDR3 sequence is 17 residues long. Here the CDR3 DNA reads TGTGCCAGCAGTTTCTGGGTTCCTGGGAAGGTCACCTACGAGCAGTACTTC. The encoded protein is CASSFWVPGKVTYEQYF. The full variable domain, with the rest looked up from reference TRBV28 and TRBJ2-7, is DVKVTQSSRYLVKRTGEKVFLECVQDMDHENMFWYRQDPGLGLRLIYFSYDVKMKEKGDIPEGYSVSREKKERFSLILESASTNQTSMYLCASSFWVPGKVTYEQYFGPGTRLTVT.

This clonotype occurred many times. The chain combines TRBV27 with TRBJ1-2; weak D call: TRBD1 (5 bases). Germline-derived CDR1 and CDR2 are MNHEY and SMNVEV (reference sequence). CDR3 size: 13 residues. Trimming removed 5 bases at V and 4 bases at J, with 11 bases between. Written as DNA, the CDR3 is TGTGCCAGCAGTAGGGGACTGTCCTATGGCTACACCTTC. This codes for CASSRGLSYGYTF.

The chain links TRBV19 to TRBJ2-3; D is undetermined. This CDR3 is built from 12 residues. V lost 1 base and J lost 5, with 4 bases in between. The V gene's germline CDR1 is LNHDA and CDR2 SQIVND (reference sequence). The CDR3 DNA reads TGTGCCAGTAGTATAGGAGGAGATACGCAGTATTTT. Encoded protein: CASSIGGDTQYF.

V and J are TRBV27 and TRBJ2-4, with D maybe TRBD2 (7 bases). Trimming took 3 bases from V and 11 from J, leaving 20 bases between them. The germline CDR1 and CDR2 sequences are MNHEY and SMNVEV (reference sequence). The CDR3 runs 15 residues. The CDR3 loop is CASSFRAGAVIVQYF. CDR3 nucleotide sequence: TGTGCCAGCAGTTTCAGGGCGGGGGCGGTTATTGTTCAGTACTTC.

This clonotype was observed many times. V usage is TRBV6-1 and J usage is TRBJ2-1; 7 bases match TRBD1. The CDR3 extends over 13 amino acids. Germline V gene sequence: CDR1 MNHNS, CDR2 SASEGT. The V gene end was trimmed by 6 bases and the J gene end by 5 bases; junction bases not matched to a gene: 4. Here the CDR3 reads CASSGTVDNEQFF. The CDR3 DNA is TGTGCCAGCAGCGGGACAGTCGACAATGAGCAGTTCTTC.

The chain's CDR3 is CASSHGTAIANYGYTF. The CDR3 nucleotides are TGCGCCAGCAGCCACGGGACAGCCATAGCTAACTATGGCTACACCTTC. V gene TRBV4-3 combines with J gene TRBJ1-2; the match to TRBD1 covers 7 bases. V shed 3 bases and J 0 bases; nucleotides not matched to a gene: 7. Germline lookup yields CDR1 LGHNA and CDR2 YSLEER. The CDR3 totals 16 residues.

This rearrangement joins TRBV28 to TRBJ2-5, with D perhaps TRBD2 (6 bases). V lost 7 bases to trimming and J lost 1 base, with 10 bases between them. CDR3 length equals 13 residues. The germline V gene has CDR1 MDHEN and CDR2 SYDVKM. CDR3 loop: CASNLSGQETQYF. The CDR3 DNA sequence: TGTGCCAGCAACCTTAGCGGCCAAGAGACCCAGTACTTC.

Written as DNA, the CDR3 is TGTGCCAGCTCACCTCAGCAGGGGGGGTCTTACATGAACACTGAAGCTTTCTTT. Its protein product is CASSPQQGGSYMNTEAFF. This chain links TRBV18 with TRBJ1-1; 7 nucleotides match TRBD1. This CDR3 contains 18 residues. Germline V gene data show CDR1 as KGHSH and CDR2 as LQKENI. V trimming: 3 bases; J trimming: 0 bases; junction bases outside the gene matches: 13. Filled out from reference TRBV18 and TRBJ1-1, the complete variable domain reads NAGVMQNPRHLVRRRGQEARLRCSPMKGHSHVYWYRQLPEEGLKFMVYLQKENIIDESGMPKERFSAEFPKEGPSILRIQQVVRGDSAAYFCASSPQQGGSYMNTEAFFGQGTRLTVV.

This clonotype was counted at least ten times. The chain links TRBV27 to TRBJ2-1, with unresolved D. The CDR3 spans 14 residues. V lost 2 bases, J lost 4 bases, and 9 bases lay in between. In germline, CDR1 is MNHEY, CDR2 SMNVEV (reference sequence). CDR3 protein: CASSLRAWYNEQFF. The CDR3 DNA follows: TGTGCCAGCAGTTTAAGGGCATGGTACAATGAGCAGTTCTTC.

On this clonotype: A junction boundary mismatches the germline segment, possibly from a read error. The chain carries TRBV12-3 or TRBV12-4 and TRBJ2-5; D not certain. The CDR3 extends over 12 amino acids. CDR3 protein: CASTWYQETQYF. CDR3 bases: TGTGCCAGCACTTGGTACCAGGAGACCCAGTACTTC.